This T cell receptor beta chain was identified in a study of post-analysis software for immune sequencing data. For the study at large: Recorded subtypes: relapsing-remitting, secondary progressive, progressive-relapsing; some patients unannotated. Study-wide findings and caveats: When the samples were clustered directly with F measure, those that had been prepared in the same batch showed strong co-clustering. For normalized Chao1 diversity, multiple sclerosis patients scored significantly lower than controls did. There were about five TRBV segments more frequent in patients than controls, and TRBV5-6, TRBV5-1 and TRBV20-1 were among them.

Germline assignment: CDR1 DFQATT and CDR2 SNEGSKA (reference sequence). V lost 0 bases, J lost 0 bases, and 7 bases stayed unmatched. This CDR3 is 18 amino acids long. In regard to this clonotype: Its antigen remains unknown.

TCR beta libraries were prepared from cDNA with unique molecular identifiers. TCRdb recomputed calls from the PCR reads with MiXCR, one row per CDR3 protein. Found here are more than 500,000 distinct CDR3 sequences, around 36% of them singletons; the top ten hold about 6%. The chain combines TRBV20-1 with TRBJ2-3, with TRBD2 identical over 12 bases. The specimen sequenced was blood. This sequence was found in a girl aged 2-17 years with multiple sclerosis. CDR3 DNA sequence: TGCAGTGCTAGAGATCTAGCGGGGGGGCACCTTAGCACAGATACGCAGTATTTT. As protein: CSARDLAGGHLSTDTQYF.